This TCR beta chain was identified during a study of blood T cell repertoires in COVID-19 (dated by TCRdb to the early 2020s). At the level of the whole study: Samples from collaborators originated in the United States, Italy and Spain and spanned both the acute and convalescent phases of COVID-19. The prospective study material was composed of cDNA or gDNA derived from T cells, B-cell-depleted T cells, or PBMCs. The dataset comprised deeply sampled blood TCRbeta repertoires from subjects exposed to, actively infected with, or recovered from COVID-19. The repertoires were released in a freely available public database intended as a resource for research on the immune response to SARS-CoV-2. The samples were drawn from the first 160 participants of the ongoing ImmuneRACE study and from 950 to 1,500 subjects provided by 6 global collaborators. The sample metadata nearly always contained a de-identified subject ID, COVID-19 status, age in years and sex. Where HLA class I and class II types were available, the types were taken from metadata supplied by the sample provider, not from assay-based typing.

Participants in the prospective study were aged roughly 18 to 100 years, lived in 20 to 30 United States geographic areas, and enrolled through a virtual design. To assign participants to cohorts, the prospective study relied on clinical history that participants themselves reported in a screening survey and a study questionnaire. Recovered participants in ImmuneRACE Cohort 3 were defined by two consecutive negative NP/OP PCR tests, clearance by a healthcare professional, or resolution of symptoms. In the prospective study, whole blood, serum and a nasopharyngeal or oropharyngeal swab were collected from each participant by mobile phlebotomists. Prospective study participants could optionally give additional blood draws and questionnaires over a roughly 2-month period. Blood samples from the prospective study were shipped frozen or at room temperature prior to DNA extraction. Points on this clone: Its antigen target is currently unknown. No much larger clone is present one base from it, and per-base qualities are unavailable.

TCRbeta CDR3 regions were amplified from genomic DNA by means of the immunoSEQ Assay, a bias-controlled multiplex PCR. Regarding the original processing steps: Within the assay, amplification of reference gene primers was used to estimate how many nucleated cells each sample contained. To quantify the absolute abundance of each unique TCRbeta CDR3 rearrangement, sequence reads were collapsed and filtered. Productive Simpson clonality was computed per sample as the square root of Simpson's diversity index over productive rearrangements. The source is immuneACCESS, and TCRdb retained only in-frame sequences with V and J called. Part of the clones is not carried over; for the studies checked, unresolved V genes explain less than half of this, and the remainder is unexplained. The V and J calls and clone size come from that table; D and trimming were worked out from the DNA. Present in this sample are roughly 250,000 clones, about 88% of which were seen just once. Roughly 1.7% of the sample goes to the ten largest clones.

The germline V gene encodes CDR1 KGHSH and CDR2 LQKENI. The CDR3 starts with the cysteine, ends with the phenylalanine, and has 15 residues. The DNA shown is the 45-base CDR3, in frame from base 1. V is shortened by 5 bases, J by 0 bases, and the region joining them spans 13 bases. The research as a whole found: The quantity of clinical and demographic metadata differed by source and by participant and was supplied without curation.

Sequencing was carried out using PBMCs or T cells enriched from blood (not recorded which). The chain joins TRBV18 to TRBJ1-1, with a tentative D gene TRBD1 over 6 matching bases. This TCR derives from a woman aged 45-60 years who had recovered from COVID-19. In nucleotide form, the sequence is TGTGCCAGCTCAAGATCGACAGGAATGAACACTGAAGCTTTCTTT. Protein translation: CASSRSTGMNTEAFF.